These 29 T cell receptor beta chains were sequenced from one sample in a study of cytotoxic CD8 clonotypes in ibrutinib-treated CLL. Assay: immunoSEQ multiplex PCR; the TCRdb copy retains only in-frame clones and omits some. The data contain 150,000 or so clones, 70% to 90% of them singletons. Specimen: PBMCs, collected after 24 months of ibrutinib treatment. The receptors stem from a human donor with chronic lymphocytic leukemia.

The chain employs TRBV6-1 and TRBJ1-2; 8 nucleotides align to TRBD1. Germline CDR1 and CDR2: MNHNS and SASEGT. V was pared by 4 bases and J by 7 bases, with 8 bases of the junction left unmatched. CDR3 size: 14 residues. For the CDR3, the DNA is TGTGCCAGCAGTGCGCCGGACAGGGTTGTTGGCTACACCTTC. Translation: CASSAPDRVVGYTF.

This clone was counted a single time. The chain recombines TRBV18 with TRBJ2-7; 9 bases agree with TRBD2. V lost 6 bases and J lost 6; bases outside the gene matches: 6. Germline V CDR1 and CDR2: KGHSH, LQKENI. The CDR3 sequence is 13 residues long. CDR3 DNA sequence: TGTGCCAGCTCCGAGCGGGGGGCCCCCGAGCAGTACTTC. Its protein product is CASSERGAPEQYF.

This clone has just a few counts. V gene TRBV5-4 combines with J gene TRBJ1-1; weak D call: TRBD1 (5 bases). Per germline, CDR1 SGHNT and CDR2 YYREEE (reference sequence). The V end was cut by 2 bases, the J end by 2 bases, with 13 bases between. The CDR3 spans 15 residues. In DNA form, the CDR3 reads TGTGCCAGCAGCTTTTCGGGGGTTTCAAACACTGAAGCTTTCTTT. Its translation is CASSFSGVSNTEAFF. The variable domain in full, with the rest retrieved from reference TRBV5-4 and TRBJ1-1, is ETGVTQSPTHLIKTRGQQVTLRCSSQSGHNTVSWYQQALGQGPQFIFQYYREEENGRGNFPPRFSGLQFPNYSSELNVNALELDDSALYLCASSFSGVSNTEAFFGQGTRLTVV.

Points on this clone: At one of its ends the junction is not consistent with the germline gene, which may arise from a read error. The CDR3 loop reads CASRLAGRETQYF. CDR3 nucleotide sequence: TGTGCCAGCAGATTGGCAGGGAGGGAGACCCAGTACTTC. This sequence joins TRBV5-4 and TRBJ2-5; a possible D gene is TRBD2 (6 bases). Looked up from germline, CDR1 is SGHNT and CDR2 is YYREEE (reference sequence). This CDR3 is built from 13 residues.

The rearrangement joins TRBV6-1 to TRBJ1-4, with D possibly being TRBD1 (5 bases). This CDR3 comprises 16 residues. Trimming removed 0 bases at V and 7 bases at J, with 15 bases between. Germline assignment: CDR1 MNHNS and CDR2 SASEGT. The CDR3 nucleotides are TGTGCCAGCAGTGAAGCTCATCTACGGGGGGGTGAAAAACTGTTTTTT. Protein sequence: CASSEAHLRGGEKLFF.

V and J are TRBV7-9 and TRBJ1-2, with 10 nucleotides matching TRBD1. The CDR3 has 15 amino acids. After removal of 5 bases from V and 2 bases from J, the junction contained 5 bases not matched to a gene. Germline V lookup: CDR1 SEHNR, CDR2 FQNEAQ (reference sequence). CDR3 nucleotides: TGTGCCAGCAGCATGGCGGGACAGGGGAACTATGGCTACACCTTC. It specifies CASSMAGQGNYGYTF.

The chain links TRBV11-3 to TRBJ2-3; D not resolved. V lost 0 bases, J lost 6 bases, and 7 bases lay in between. CDR1 is SGHNT and CDR2 is YENEEA in the germline V gene. The CDR3 is made up of 13 amino acids. In DNA form, the CDR3 reads TGTGCCAGCAGCTTAGATCGGTGGGATACGCAGTATTTT. It specifies CASSLDRWDTQYF. Full variable domain (rest looked up from reference TRBV11-3 and TRBJ2-3): EAGVVQSPRYKIIEKKQPVAFWCNPISGHNTLYWYLQNLGQGPELLIRYENEEAVDDSQLPKDRFSAERLKGVDSTLKIQPAELGDSAVYLCASSLDRWDTQYFGPGTRLTVL.

The chain uses TRBV7-2 and TRBJ2-1, with D perhaps TRBD1 (6 bases). Germline V lookup: CDR1 SGHTA, CDR2 FQGNSA. V shed 2 bases and J shed 6 bases, with 11 bases lying between them. This CDR3 region has 14 residues. CDR3 loop: CASSLPTGVNEQFF. The CDR3 DNA reads as TGTGCCAGCAGCTTACCGACAGGAGTCAATGAGCAGTTCTTC. Full variable domain (outside the CDR3, taken from reference TRBV7-2 and TRBJ2-1): GAGVSQSPSNKVTEKGKDVELRCDPISGHTALYWYRQSLGQGLEFLIYFQGNSAPDKSGLPSDRFSAERTGGSVSTLTIQRTQQEDSAVYLCASSLPTGVNEQFFGPGTRLTVL.

The chain is built from TRBV6-6 and TRBJ1-5; TRBD1 matches 8 bases. From germline, CDR1 is MNHNY and CDR2 SVGAGI (reference sequence). The CDR3 contains 15 residues. V shed 6 bases, J shed 4 bases, and the junction held 8 bases outside the gene matches. CDR3 residues: CASRKTGEGNQPQHF. CDR3 in DNA: TGTGCCAGCAGAAAGACAGGGGAGGGAAATCAGCCCCAGCATTTT.

CDR3: CASSLQGKDNSPLHF. CDR3 DNA sequence: TGTGCCAGCTCACTGCAGGGGAAGGATAATTCACCCCTCCACTTT. The rearrangement uses TRBV18 and TRBJ1-6; D is perhaps TRBD1 (6 bases). This CDR3 has 15 amino acids. The germline V gene has CDR1 KGHSH and CDR2 LQKENI. The V end lost 4 bases, the J end lost 5 bases, and 12 bases lay between the germline ends.

This CDR3 is CASTTTSSYGYTF. The CDR3, as DNA: TGTGCCAGCACCACCACGTCCAGCTATGGCTACACCTTC. V gene TRBV28 combines with J gene TRBJ1-2; D call uncertain. Germline V gene lookup returns CDR1 MDHEN and CDR2 SYDVKM. CDR3 length: 13 amino acids. V lost 7 bases and J lost 4, with 13 bases in between.

This chain links TRBV4-2 with TRBJ1-1; 9 nucleotides agree with TRBD1. Per germline, CDR1 LGHNA and CDR2 YNFKEQ. The CDR3 is 15 amino acids. Trimming took 3 bases from V and 1 from J; bases not matched to a gene: 3. The CDR3 DNA reads as TGTGCCAGCAGCCATCCGACAGGGGGGAACACTGAAGCTTTCTTT. It yields the protein CASSHPTGGNTEAFF.

This clone was seen once. The chain recombines TRBV5-4 with TRBJ1-2; TRBD1 matches at 11 bases. Per the germline V gene, CDR1 is SGHNT and CDR2 is YYREEE (reference sequence). This CDR3 contains 16 residues. J gave up 2 bases and V 0 bases, and 3 bases lay outside the gene matches. The CDR3 nucleotides read TGTGCCAGCAGCTTGGGGACAGGGGGCGGAAACTATGGCTACACCTTC. Translating it yields CASSLGTGGGNYGYTF.

The chain combines TRBV28 with TRBJ1-2; D is undetermined. Germline V lookup: CDR1 MDHEN, CDR2 SYDVKM. This CDR3 has 13 amino acids. Deletions cut 3 bases from V and 1 base from J, with 6 bases between. As DNA, the CDR3 is TGTGCCAGCAGTTTGACACGTAACTATGGCTACACCTTC. It encodes CASSLTRNYGYTF.

The chain links TRBV28 to TRBJ1-2, with D unresolved. The CDR3 runs to 14 residues. CDR1 is MDHEN, CDR2 SYDVKM, per germline. The germline V and J ends were trimmed by 2 bases and 4 bases, with 11 bases remaining between them. The CDR3 DNA sequence: TGTGCCAGCAGTTTAAGCGGCGGAGGCTATGGCTACACCTTC. Translated: CASSLSGGGYGYTF.

V is TRBV6-6 and J is TRBJ2-3; D is undetermined. Deletions cut 5 bases from V and 1 base from J, with 13 bases between. The CDR3 consists of 15 residues. Germline V CDR1 and CDR2: MNHNY, SVGAGI (reference sequence). In DNA, the CDR3 is TGTGCCAGCAGTGGTCGGGCCCTCGGCACAGATACGCAGTATTTT. It codes for CASSGRALGTDTQYF.

This chain connects TRBV6-1 to TRBJ2-5; no firm D call. This CDR3 spans 12 amino acids. The V end lost 6 bases, the J end lost 2 bases, and 7 bases lay between the germline ends. CDR1 and CDR2 (germline): MNHNS, SASEGT. The CDR3 nucleotides read TGTGCCAGCAGCTTCCTGCAAGAGACCCAGTACTTC. Its protein is CASSFLQETQYF.

This clone has more than one count but fewer than ten. The rearrangement uses TRBV4-1 and TRBJ1-5; D is unclear. The CDR3 contains 13 residues. The ends were cut back, 4 bases at V and 4 bases at J, with 8 bases in the middle. The germline gives CDR1 MGHRA, CDR2 YSYEKL. CDR3 in amino acids: CASSRDQNQPQHF. DNA for the CDR3: TGCGCCAGCAGCCGTGATCAAAATCAGCCCCAGCATTTT.

This clone was seen a few times. J is TRBJ2-7 and V is TRBV5-6, with a tentative D call TRBD1 (6 bases). This CDR3 comprises 14 residues. CDR1 is SGHDT and CDR2 is YYEEEE in the germline V gene. The V end was cut by 4 bases, the J end by 3 bases, with 14 bases between. The CDR3 loop reads CASSPPDSYYEQYF. CDR3 DNA sequence: TGTGCCAGCAGCCCTCCGGACAGCTACTACGAGCAGTACTTC.

About this clone: An end of the junction does not agree with germline; a read error may underlie this. The rearrangement joins TRBV4-3 to TRBJ2-3, with D perhaps TRBD1 or TRBD2 (7 bases each). CDR1 and CDR2 from the germline V gene are LGHNA and YSLEER. The length of the CDR3 is 15 residues. The CDR3 DNA sequence: TGCGCCAGCAGCAAAGACAGGGAGGGTACAGATACGCAGTATTTT. It translates to CASSKDREGTDTQYF.

V usage is TRBV19 and J usage is TRBJ1-4; 10 bases match TRBD1. V dropped 3 bases and J dropped 8; count of bases not matched to a gene: 0. This CDR3 contains 13 residues. CDR1 is LNHDA, CDR2 SQIVND, per germline (reference sequence). CDR3 sequence (DNA): TGTGCCAGTAGTATGACAGGGGGCGAAAAACTGTTTTTT. Translation: CASSMTGGEKLFF.

In DNA, the CDR3 is TGTGCCAGCAGTGAAATTTGGCGTAATTCACCCCTCCACTTT. The encoded protein is CASSEIWRNSPLHF. This chain connects TRBV6-1 to TRBJ1-6; no clear D. The CDR3 spans 14 residues. Trimming cost V 2 bases and J 6 bases, with 8 bases left between them. CDR1 is MNHNS and CDR2 is SASEGT in the germline V gene.

The V call is TRBV5-6, the J call TRBJ2-7; 7 positions match TRBD1. The CDR3 is 15 amino acids. V lost 0 bases to trimming and J lost 1 base; unmatched junction nucleotides: 4. CDR1 is SGHDT and CDR2 is YYEEEE in the germline V gene. The DNA for the CDR3 is TGTGCCAGCAGCTTGGGAGACAGGGCTTCCTACGAGCAGTACTTC. Encoded protein: CASSLGDRASYEQYF.

This sequence joins TRBV4-2 and TRBJ1-2, with a tentative D call TRBD1 (6 bases). The CDR3 consists of 16 residues. Germline V CDR1 and CDR2: LGHNA, YNFKEQ. Trimming removed 0 bases from V and 8 bases from J, with 19 bases in between. In DNA form, the CDR3 reads TGTGCCAGCAGCCAAGAACTGGACAGCCCGGTCTCCGGCTACACCTTC. This codes for CASSQELDSPVSGYTF.

This chain connects TRBV5-3 to TRBJ1-5; D is ambiguous. TRBV5-3 is annotated as an ORF whose role is uncertain. This CDR3 contains 18 residues. Trimming cost V 4 bases and J 0 bases, with 20 bases left between them. The CDR3 loop reads CARSRSEGSFYSNQPQHF. Here the CDR3 DNA reads TGTGCCAGAAGCCGTTCGGAAGGGAGTTTTTATAGCAATCAGCCCCAGCATTTT.

This chain connects TRBV2 to TRBJ2-3, with D unresolved. V was clipped by 3 bases and J by 2 bases, with 9 bases between them. CDR3 length: 14 amino acids. Germline V gene sequence: CDR1 SNHLY, CDR2 FYNNEI. The CDR3 loop reads CASSEGQNTDTQYF. CDR3 DNA: TGTGCCAGCAGTGAGGGTCAAAACACAGATACGCAGTATTTT.

This sequence joins TRBV19 and TRBJ1-6; D might be TRBD1 (6 bases). Trimming took 9 bases from V and 7 from J, leaving 13 bases between them. This CDR3 region has 13 residues. Germline V gives CDR1 LNHDA, CDR2 SQIVND (reference sequence). The CDR3 protein is CASHRVLNSPLHF. DNA for the CDR3: TGTGCCAGCCACAGGGTTTTGAATTCACCCCTCCACTTT.

The chain combines TRBV18 with TRBJ1-2; D might be TRBD1 (6 bases). This CDR3 contains 13 residues. Between the trimmed V and J ends, which lost 8 bases and 7 bases, there was a span of 17 bases. Per germline, CDR1 KGHSH and CDR2 LQKENI. The CDR3 loop reads CASLQAGARGYTF. CDR3 sequence (DNA): TGTGCCAGCCTCCAGGCGGGGGCCCGTGGCTACACCTTC.

The rearrangement joins TRBV18 to TRBJ1-5, with 9 bases fitting TRBD1. The germline CDR1 and CDR2 sequences are KGHSH and LQKENI. With 5 bases clipped from V and 4 bases from J, the junction kept 6 bases outside the gene matches. This CDR3 spans 15 amino acids. The CDR3 DNA is TGTGCCAGCTCATCCCGGACAGGGGAGAATCAGCCCCAGCATTTT. As protein: CASSSRTGENQPQHF.